This TCR beta chain was retrieved from a study of response to subunit inactivated influenza vaccine (dated by TCRdb to the late 2010s). In terms of the full investigation: The study used deep quantitative T cell receptor repertoire profiling to track responses to a trivalent subunit inactivated influenza vaccine.

Points the paper makes about the study in general: The authors proposed that each seasonal influenza vaccination may bring in only a limited number of new T cells.

This clonotype was counted a few times. Its antigen specificity is not known. No much larger clone exists at a distance of one base, and base qualities are not known. Library preparation employed RT-PCR. Sequencing used an Illumina HiSeq 2500. The public reads were run again by TCRdb, first through fastp at Q25 and then through MiXCR, and only productive beta chains were kept. Rows with a matching CDR3 protein are joined into one entry that keeps the most common DNA and genes. The sample has more than 550,000 distinct CDR3 sequences on record, about 12% of them singletons. About a tenth of the sample is held by the ten biggest clonotypes. According to the germline V gene (reference sequence), CDR1 reads MNHEY and CDR2 reads SMNVEV. Relative to germline, V is 1 base shorter and J is 5 bases shorter, with 12 bases between their ends. Inclusive of the bounding cysteine and phenylalanine, the CDR3 is 14 residues long. Just CDR3 DNA is preserved here, 42 bases in frame from base 1.

The sequence is built from TRBV27 and TRBJ2-7; the D gene assignment is ambiguous. The source of this sequence is a man aged 45-65 years who received an inactivated influenza vaccine. Donor details come from another sample of the same person, matched by shared clones. Sequenced here: PBMCs from blood, sampled on the day of vaccination. CDR3 loop: CASSLLAVPDEQYF. At the DNA level, the sequence is TGTGCCAGCAGTTTATTGGCTGTACCGGACGAGCAGTACTTC.